A selection of T cell receptor beta chains follows, all from one sample in a study of vaccination effects on CD4 cells after COVID-19. TCRdb's copy holds only in-frame clones and misses some; the assay was immunoSEQ multiplex PCR. Of 30,000 to 35,000 clones in the sample, about 72% are singletons; the top ten hold 28%. Which antigens these TCRs recognize remains unknown. Here the sequenced sample was CD4+ T cells from PBMCs cultured with a peptide pool, taken before COVID-19 vaccination. The origin of the receptors is a human donor who had a prior SARS-CoV-2 infection. Both conserved end residues are part of each CDR3. The D gene is left open where the match is weak. For some rows the clone size is stated as once, few or many, or as a class when expanded; others skip it.

>TRBV24-1|TRBJ2-5|.|TRBD1
TGTGCCACCAGTGATCCGGGACAGGGGGCTCAGGAGACCCAGTACTTC
CATSDPGQGAQETQYF
>TRBV10-3|TRBJ2-2|.|.
TGTGCCATCAGTGAGGCGGTAGGGGACACCGGGGAGCTGTTTTTT
CAISEAVGDTGELFF
>TRBV18|TRBJ2-3|.|.
TGTGCCAGCTCACCACCTAAACCGAGCGCAGATACGCAGTATTTT
CASSPPKPSADTQYF
>TRBV4-2|TRBJ1-1|.|.
TGTGCCAGCAGCCAAGGGGTTGGGCTTTCAGAAGCTTTCTTT
CASSQGVGLSEAFF
>TRBV7-9|TRBJ2-3|few|.
TGTGCCAGCAGCTTAGTCGGGAGCACAGATACGCAGTATTTT
CASSLVGSTDTQYF
>TRBV7-2|TRBJ2-3|.|.
TGTGCCAGCAGCTTCTTCGCAGATACGCAGTATTTT
CASSFFADTQYF
>TRBV6-5|TRBJ2-6|.|.
TGTGCCAGCAGTTACGGGTACTCTGGGGCCAACGTCCTGACTTTC
CASSYGYSGANVLTF
>TRBV7-9|TRBJ1-5|.|.
TGTGCCAGCAGCTTAGGGCCGGGGGGCAGCAATCAGCCCCAGCATTTT
CASSLGPGGSNQPQHF
>TRBV10-3|TRBJ1-6|.|TRBD1
TGTGCCATCAGTGCCGGGACAGGGGCCTCACCCCTCCACTTT
CAISAGTGASPLHF
>TRBV4-1|TRBJ2-4|.|TRBD2
TGCGCCAGCAGCCAAAGGACTAGCGGGGGGGACATTCAGTACTTC
CASSQRTSGGDIQYF
>TRBV18|TRBJ1-2|.|TRBD1
TGTGCCAGCGCTACACCGGGACAGTCTAACTATGGCTACACCTTC
CASATPGQSNYGYTF
>TRBV9|TRBJ1-1|few|.
TGTGCCAGCAGCGTAGTTGGGGGGCCGGCTTTCTTT
CASSVVGGPAFF
>TRBV9|TRBJ1-1|.|.
TGTGCCAGCAGCGTAGGGGCAGGGAATTTAAAAGTCACTGAAGCTTTCTTT
CASSVGAGNLKVTEAFF
>TRBV19|TRBJ1-4|.|.
TGTGCCAGTAGTATCAGGGTAGAAGGTGAAAAACTGTTTTTT
CASSIRVEGEKLFF
>TRBV5-1|TRBJ2-2|few|.
TGCGCCAGCAGCCCGTTAGACCGCGCCGGGGAGCTGTTTTTT
CASSPLDRAGELFF
>TRBV4-3|TRBJ2-3|.|TRBD2
TGCGCCAGCAGCCAAGATGTCGGGGGAGGGAGGGTAGATACGCAGTATTTT
CASSQDVGGGRVDTQYF
>TRBV6-2/TRBV6-3|TRBJ2-3|.|TRBD2
TGTGCCAGCAGTCAGGGACTAGCGGGGACTAGCACAGATACGCAGTATTTT
CASSQGLAGTSTDTQYF
>TRBV7-2|TRBJ1-1|.|.
TGTGCCAGCAGCTTAATTTCAGGCTACACTGAAGCTTTCTTT
CASSLISGYTEAFF
>TRBV3-1/TRBV3-2|TRBJ2-1|few|.
TGTGCCAGCAGCCCGACTTTCAGGGATTACAATGAGCAGTTCTTC
CASSPTFRDYNEQFF
>TRBV4-2|TRBJ2-5|.|.
TGTGCCAGCAGCCAAGACCCTCAGGGGTGGGAGACCCAGTACTTC
CASSQDPQGWETQYF
>TRBV6-1|TRBJ2-2|.|.
TGTGCCAGCAGGCCCACAGTCACCGGGGAGCTGTTTTTT
CASRPTVTGELFF
>TRBV15|TRBJ2-2|.|.
TGTGCCACCAGCAGAGATCCCGCGTACACCGGGGAGCTGTTTTTT
CATSRDPAYTGELFF
>TRBV9|TRBJ2-4|.|.
TGTGCCAGCAGCGAGGGAGCGGCCAAAAACATTCAGTACTTC
CASSEGAAKNIQYF
>TRBV7-2|TRBJ2-2|.|.
TGTGCCAGCAGCTTAGTTGGCCGCACCGGGGAGCTGTTTTTT
CASSLVGRTGELFF
>TRBV6-5|TRBJ1-3|.|.
TGTGCCAGCAGTTACTCGTATGCTGAGGTTGGAAACACCATATATTTT
CASSYSYAEVGNTIYF
>TRBV2|TRBJ2-1|few|.
TGTGCCAGCAGTCAAACAGGGTACAATGAGCAGTTCTTC
CASSQTGYNEQFF
>TRBV11-3|TRBJ2-5|.|.
TGTGCCAGCAGCCATAACAGGGCTACAGAGACCCAGTACTTC
CASSHNRATETQYF
>TRBV19|TRBJ2-2|.|.
TGTGCGACCCGGTTTGGTAGCGGAAACACCGGGGAGCTGTTTTTT
CATRFGSGNTGELFF
>TRBV5-4|TRBJ2-2|.|.
TGTGCCAGCAGCGACCCGGGCCTCACCGGGGAGCTGTTTTTT
CASSDPGLTGELFF
>TRBV2|TRBJ2-3|.|TRBD2
TGTGCCAGCAGATTTCTAGCGGGAACCACAGATACGCAGTATTTT
CASRFLAGTTDTQYF
>TRBV5-4|TRBJ2-7|.|.
TGTGCCAGCAGCCCTACCGGGACGGCGGGCTACGAGCAGTACTTC
CASSPTGTAGYEQYF
>TRBV4-2|TRBJ2-1|few|.
TGTGCCAGCAGCCAAGATTACGGGGATAACAATGAGCAGTTCTTC
CASSQDYGDNNEQFF
>TRBV7-9|TRBJ2-1|.|.
TGTGCCAGCAGCGTGGGACCGACCTACAATGAGCAGTTCTTC
CASSVGPTYNEQFF
>TRBV24-1|TRBJ1-1|.|.
TGTGCCACCAGTGACTCGGGCCTGAACACTGAAGCTTTCTTT
CATSDSGLNTEAFF
>TRBV7-3|TRBJ2-7|.|.
TGTGCCAGCAGCTTAATGTCAGGGTCCCACGAGCAGTACTTC
CASSLMSGSHEQYF
>TRBV7-9|TRBJ2-2|few|.
TGTGCCAGTCAAAACATGAACACCGGGGAGCTGTTTTTT
CASQNMNTGELFF
>TRBV7-3|TRBJ2-3|.|TRBD2
TGTGCCAGCAGCTGGACTAGCGGGGGAAGCACAGATACGCAGTATTTT
CASSWTSGGSTDTQYF
>TRBV2|TRBJ1-3|.|.
TGTGCCAGCAGTGAAGCGCCCCGGATCTCTGGAAACACCATATATTTT
CASSEAPRISGNTIYF
>TRBV30|TRBJ1-3|few|.
TGTGCCTGGAGCACAGGGAACTCTGGAAACACCATATATTTT
CAWSTGNSGNTIYF
>TRBV4-2|TRBJ2-3|.|TRBD2
TGTGCCAGCAGCCTACATCGCGGTAGCGGGGGCCATACGGGCACAGATACGCAGTATTTT
CASSLHRGSGGHTGTDTQYF
>TRBV2|TRBJ1-1|few|.
TGTGCCAGCACACGACAGAACACTGAAGCTTTCTTT
CASTRQNTEAFF
>TRBV7-3|TRBJ2-3|.|TRBD1
TGTGCCAGCAGCTTAACGGCAGGGGGTAGCACAGATACGCAGTATTTT
CASSLTAGGSTDTQYF
>TRBV5-4|TRBJ1-1|.|TRBD1
TGTGCCAGCAGCTCCGCAGGGGGGGGCGTTGGGACTGAAGCTTTCTTT
CASSSAGGGVGTEAFF
>TRBV7-2|TRBJ1-2|.|.
TGTGCCAGCAGCTTAGATGGACTCCGAAGAGCTAACTATGGCTACACCTTC
CASSLDGLRRANYGYTF
>TRBV2|TRBJ2-3|.|.
TGTGCCAGCAGAAGAATCCCCGATACGCAGTATTTT
CASRRIPDTQYF
>TRBV11-2|TRBJ1-6|few|.
TGTGCCAGCAGCTTAGAACCGGGAGGCGCTGGAGGGAATTCACCCCTCCACTTT
CASSLEPGGAGGNSPLHF
>TRBV6-1|TRBJ1-6|.|.
TGTGCCAGCAGTGATATCCAGGGGTCCTATAATTCACCCCTCCACTTT
CASSDIQGSYNSPLHF
>TRBV19|TRBJ1-2|.|TRBD1
TGTGCCAGTAACCGGGACAGGGTGAGTGGCTACACCTTC
CASNRDRVSGYTF